This T cell receptor (beta chain) came from a study of shared clonotypes between healthy human individuals. To note about this clone: No antigen is known for it.

Germline V gene sequence: CDR1 MNHEY, CDR2 SMNVEV (reference sequence). V shed 6 bases and J shed 6 bases, with 17 bases lying between them. The CDR3 is 14 amino acids. Method: immunoSEQ multiplex PCR; TCRdb's copy keeps in-frame clones and lacks some. Of hundreds of thousands of clones in the sample, around 95% were seen once. General study findings and limits: Researchers found naive subsets generally carried larger estimated richness than memory subsets. It was observed that roughly 5.5% of naive CD4 clonotypes were shared across a handful of donors. Clonotypes which were not shared had lower generation probabilities than clonotypes that all four donors shared.

Naive CD8 populations comprised CD45RO-negative cells positively selected for CCR7, excluding terminally differentiated effector memory CD45RA+ cells. This receptor was identified in a woman in her twenties or thirties in good health. Sequences were obtained from naive CD8+ T cells sorted from blood. The V and J genes are TRBV27 and TRBJ1-2; D might be TRBD1 (6 bases). CDR3 loop: CASSLTTGINGYTF. The CDR3 DNA reads as TGTGCCAGCAGCCTTACTACAGGGATTAATGGCTACACCTTC.